This T cell receptor beta chain was sequenced during a study of technical replicates of blood from several donors. Assay used: immunoSEQ multiplex PCR; TCRdb lists only in-frame clones, some missing. There are 70,000 to 90,000 clones in the sample; just over 90% occur only once, and approximately 0.25% lies in the top ten. Trimming took 4 bases from V and 1 from J; bases not matched to a gene: 3. Germline V gene sequence: CDR1 SGHNT, CDR2 YYREEE (reference sequence). CDR3 length: 15 amino acids. J is TRBJ1-5 and V is TRBV5-4; 9 bases agree with TRBD1. The origin of this receptor is a human donor in good health. The specimen sequenced was T cells isolated from PBMCs. The chain's CDR3 is CASSMGQGSNQPQHF. In DNA form, the CDR3 reads TGTGCCAGCAGCATGGGACAGGGAAGCAATCAGCCCCAGCATTTT.